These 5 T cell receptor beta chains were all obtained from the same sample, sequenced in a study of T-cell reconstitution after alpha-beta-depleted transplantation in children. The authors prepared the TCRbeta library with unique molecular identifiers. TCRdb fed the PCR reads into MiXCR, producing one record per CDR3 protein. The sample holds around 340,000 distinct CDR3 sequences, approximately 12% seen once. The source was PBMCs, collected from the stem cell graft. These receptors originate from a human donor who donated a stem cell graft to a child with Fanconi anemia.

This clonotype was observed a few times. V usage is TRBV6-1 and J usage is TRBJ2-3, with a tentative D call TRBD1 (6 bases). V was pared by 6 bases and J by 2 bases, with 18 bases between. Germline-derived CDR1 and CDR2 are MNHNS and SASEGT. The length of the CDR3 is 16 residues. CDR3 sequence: CASSPSWTAATDTQYF. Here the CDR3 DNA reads TGTGCCAGCAGCCCCTCCTGGACAGCAGCCACAGATACGCAGTATTTT.

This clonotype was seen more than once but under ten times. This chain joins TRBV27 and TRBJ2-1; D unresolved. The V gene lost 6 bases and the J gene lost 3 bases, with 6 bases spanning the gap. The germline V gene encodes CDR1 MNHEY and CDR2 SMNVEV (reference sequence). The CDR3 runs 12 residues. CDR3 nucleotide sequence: TGTGCCAGCAGAGAGAACTACAATGAGCAGTTCTTC. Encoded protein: CASRENYNEQFF.

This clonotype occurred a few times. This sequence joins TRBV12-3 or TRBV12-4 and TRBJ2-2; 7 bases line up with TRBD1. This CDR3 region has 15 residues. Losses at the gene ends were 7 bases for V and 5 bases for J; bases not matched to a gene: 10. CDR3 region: CASTLGTVITGELFF. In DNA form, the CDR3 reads TGTGCCAGCACTCTCGGGACAGTTATTACCGGGGAGCTGTTTTTT.

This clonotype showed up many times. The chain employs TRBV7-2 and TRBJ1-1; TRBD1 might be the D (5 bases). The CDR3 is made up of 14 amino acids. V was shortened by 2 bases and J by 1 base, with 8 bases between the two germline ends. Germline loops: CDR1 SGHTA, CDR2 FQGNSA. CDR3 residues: CASSLWDSNTEAFF. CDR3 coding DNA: TGTGCCAGCAGCTTATGGGACTCGAACACTGAAGCTTTCTTT.

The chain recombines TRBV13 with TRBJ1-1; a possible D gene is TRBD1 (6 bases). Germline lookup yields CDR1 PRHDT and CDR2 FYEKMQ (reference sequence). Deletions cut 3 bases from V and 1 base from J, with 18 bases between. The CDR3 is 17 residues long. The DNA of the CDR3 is TGTGCCAGCAGCTTGCGGGCAGGGGTGATTGCGAACACTGAAGCTTTCTTT. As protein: CASSLRAGVIANTEAFF.